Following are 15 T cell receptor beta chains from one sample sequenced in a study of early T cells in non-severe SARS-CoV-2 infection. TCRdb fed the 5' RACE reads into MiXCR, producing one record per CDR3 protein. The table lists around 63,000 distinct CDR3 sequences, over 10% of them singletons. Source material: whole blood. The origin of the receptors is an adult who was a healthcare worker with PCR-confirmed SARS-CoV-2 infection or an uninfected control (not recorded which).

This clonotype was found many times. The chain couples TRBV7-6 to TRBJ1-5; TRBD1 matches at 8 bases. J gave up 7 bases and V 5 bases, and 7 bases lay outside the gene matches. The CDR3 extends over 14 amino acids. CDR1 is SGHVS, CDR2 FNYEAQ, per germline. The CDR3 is CASSPGQGGQPQHF. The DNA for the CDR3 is TGTGCCAGCAGCCCAGGACAGGGAGGACAGCCCCAGCATTTT.

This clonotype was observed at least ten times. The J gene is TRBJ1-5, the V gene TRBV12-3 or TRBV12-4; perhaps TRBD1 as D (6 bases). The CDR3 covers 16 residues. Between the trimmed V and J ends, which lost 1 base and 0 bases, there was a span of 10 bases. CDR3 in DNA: TGTGCCAGCAGTTTAGGGGCAGGGGATAGCAATCAGCCCCAGCATTTT. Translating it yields CASSLGAGDSNQPQHF.

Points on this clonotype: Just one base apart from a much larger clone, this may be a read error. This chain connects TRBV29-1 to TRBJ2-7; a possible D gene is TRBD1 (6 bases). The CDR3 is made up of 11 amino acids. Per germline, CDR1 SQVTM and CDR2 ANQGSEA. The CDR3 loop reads CSVPSGGERYF. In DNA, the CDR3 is TGCAGCGTCCCGAGTGGGGGCGAGCGGTACTTC.

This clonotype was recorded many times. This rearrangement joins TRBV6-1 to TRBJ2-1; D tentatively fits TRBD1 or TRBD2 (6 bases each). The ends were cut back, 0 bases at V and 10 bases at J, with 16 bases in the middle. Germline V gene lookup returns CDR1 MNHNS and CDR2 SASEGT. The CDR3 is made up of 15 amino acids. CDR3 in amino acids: CASSEARRGVGEQFF. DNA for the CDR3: TGTGCCAGCAGTGAAGCGAGGAGGGGGGTGGGCGAGCAGTTCTTC.

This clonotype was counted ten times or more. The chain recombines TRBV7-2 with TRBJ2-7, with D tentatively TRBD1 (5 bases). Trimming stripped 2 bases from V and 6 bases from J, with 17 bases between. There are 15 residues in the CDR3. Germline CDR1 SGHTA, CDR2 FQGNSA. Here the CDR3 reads CASSLLTQGVGEQYF. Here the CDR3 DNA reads TGTGCCAGCAGCTTACTGACTCAAGGGGTGGGCGAGCAGTACTTC. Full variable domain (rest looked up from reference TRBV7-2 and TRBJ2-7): GAGVSQSPSNKVTEKGKDVELRCDPISGHTALYWYRQSLGQGLEFLIYFQGNSAPDKSGLPSDRFSAERTGGSVSTLTIQRTQQEDSAVYLCASSLLTQGVGEQYFGPGTRLTVT.

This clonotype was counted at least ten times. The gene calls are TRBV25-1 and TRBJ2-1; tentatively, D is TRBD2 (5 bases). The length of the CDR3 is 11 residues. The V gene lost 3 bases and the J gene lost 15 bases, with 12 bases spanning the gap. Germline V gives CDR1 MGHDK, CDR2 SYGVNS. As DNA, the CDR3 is TGTGCCAGCAGTGACGTCGGACTGGGGTTCTTC. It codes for CASSDVGLGFF.

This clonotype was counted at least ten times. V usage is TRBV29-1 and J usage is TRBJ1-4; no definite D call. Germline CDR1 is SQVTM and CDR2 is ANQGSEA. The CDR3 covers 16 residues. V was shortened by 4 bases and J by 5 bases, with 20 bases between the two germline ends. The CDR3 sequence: CSVASPRGGLNEKLFF. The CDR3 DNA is TGCAGCGTTGCCTCCCCTCGGGGAGGCCTCAATGAAAAACTGTTTTTT. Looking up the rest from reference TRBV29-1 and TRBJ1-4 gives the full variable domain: SAVISQKPSRDICQRGTSLTIQCQVDSQVTMMFWYRQQPGQSLTLIATANQGSEATYESGFVIDKFPISRPNLTFSTLTVSNMSPEDSSIYLCSVASPRGGLNEKLFFGSGTQLSVL.

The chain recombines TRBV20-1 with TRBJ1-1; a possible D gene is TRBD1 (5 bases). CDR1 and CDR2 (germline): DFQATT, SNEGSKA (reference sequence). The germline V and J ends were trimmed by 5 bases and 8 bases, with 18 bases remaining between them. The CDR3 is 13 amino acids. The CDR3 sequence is CSAVPDNGGEAFF. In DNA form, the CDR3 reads TGCAGTGCTGTCCCGGACAACGGGGGGGAAGCTTTCTTT.

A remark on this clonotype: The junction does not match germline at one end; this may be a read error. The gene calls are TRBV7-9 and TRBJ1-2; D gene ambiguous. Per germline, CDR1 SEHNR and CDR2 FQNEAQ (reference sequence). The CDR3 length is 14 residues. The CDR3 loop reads CASSQEGRTRGYNF. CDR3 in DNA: TGTGCCAGCAGTCAAGAGGGCAGGACGCGCGGCTACAACTTC.

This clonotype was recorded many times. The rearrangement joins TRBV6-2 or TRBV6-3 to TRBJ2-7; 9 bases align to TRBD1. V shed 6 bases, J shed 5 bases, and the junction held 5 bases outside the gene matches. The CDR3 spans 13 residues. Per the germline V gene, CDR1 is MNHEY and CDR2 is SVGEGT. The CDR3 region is CASRNGQGNEQYF. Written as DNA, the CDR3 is TGTGCCAGCAGGAACGGACAGGGGAACGAGCAGTACTTC.

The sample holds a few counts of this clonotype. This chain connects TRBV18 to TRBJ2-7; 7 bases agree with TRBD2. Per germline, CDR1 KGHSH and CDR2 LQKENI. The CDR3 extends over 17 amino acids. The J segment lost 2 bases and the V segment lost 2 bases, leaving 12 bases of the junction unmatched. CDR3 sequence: CASSPMEAAGLAYEQYF. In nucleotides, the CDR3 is TGTGCCAGCTCACCAATGGAAGCAGCGGGGTTAGCCTACGAGCAGTACTTC. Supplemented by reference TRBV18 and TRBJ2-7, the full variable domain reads NAGVMQNPRHLVRRRGQEARLRCSPMKGHSHVYWYRQLPEEGLKFMVYLQKENIIDESGMPKERFSAEFPKEGPSILRIQQVVRGDSAAYFCASSPMEAAGLAYEQYFGPGTRLTVT.

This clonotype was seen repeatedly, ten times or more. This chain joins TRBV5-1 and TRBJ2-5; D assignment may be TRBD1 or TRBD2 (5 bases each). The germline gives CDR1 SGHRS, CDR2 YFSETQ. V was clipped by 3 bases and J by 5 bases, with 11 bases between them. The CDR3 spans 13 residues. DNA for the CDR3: TGCGCCAGCAGCTGGGACCCCAGGGAGACCCAGTACTTC. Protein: CASSWDPRETQYF. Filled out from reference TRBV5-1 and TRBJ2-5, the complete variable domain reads KAGVTQTPRYLIKTRGQQVTLSCSPISGHRSVSWYQQTPGQGLQFLFEYFSETQRNKGNFPGRFSGRQFSNSRSEMNVSTLELGDSALYLCASSWDPRETQYFGPGTRLLVL.

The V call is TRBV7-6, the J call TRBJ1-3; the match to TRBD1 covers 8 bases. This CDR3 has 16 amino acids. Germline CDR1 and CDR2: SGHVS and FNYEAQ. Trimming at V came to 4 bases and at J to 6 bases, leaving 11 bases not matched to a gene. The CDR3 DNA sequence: TGTGCCAGCAGCTCCCAGAGCGGACAGGGCGCAAACACCATATATTTT. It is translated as CASSSQSGQGANTIYF.

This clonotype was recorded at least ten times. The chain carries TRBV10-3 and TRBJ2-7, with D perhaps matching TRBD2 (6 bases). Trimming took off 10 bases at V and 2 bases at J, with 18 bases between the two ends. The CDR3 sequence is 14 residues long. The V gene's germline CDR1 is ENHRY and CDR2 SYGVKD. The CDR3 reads CATHNELAPYEQYF. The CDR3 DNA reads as TGTGCCACCCATAATGAGCTAGCGCCCTACGAGCAGTACTTC.

This CDR3 reads CASSRPGLATDTQYF. CDR3 in DNA: TGTGCCAGTAGTCGACCGGGACTAGCGACAGATACGCAGTATTTT. The chain employs TRBV19 and TRBJ2-3, with 10 bases identical to TRBD2. Per germline, CDR1 LNHDA and CDR2 SQIVND (reference sequence). The V gene end was trimmed by 5 bases and the J gene end by 3 bases; junction bases not matched to a gene: 5. This CDR3 region has 15 residues.